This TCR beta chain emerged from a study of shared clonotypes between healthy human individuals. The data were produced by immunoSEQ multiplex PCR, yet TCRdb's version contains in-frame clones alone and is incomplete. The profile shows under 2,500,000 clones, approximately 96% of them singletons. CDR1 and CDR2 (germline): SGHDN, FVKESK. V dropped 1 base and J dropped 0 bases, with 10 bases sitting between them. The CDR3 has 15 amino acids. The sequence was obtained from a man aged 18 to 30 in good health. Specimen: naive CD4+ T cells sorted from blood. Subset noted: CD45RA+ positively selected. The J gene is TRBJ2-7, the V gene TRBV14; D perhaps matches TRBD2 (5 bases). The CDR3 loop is CASSQALGDSYEQYF. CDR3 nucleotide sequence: TGTGCCAGCAGCCAAGCGCTCGGGGACTCCTACGAGCAGTACTTC. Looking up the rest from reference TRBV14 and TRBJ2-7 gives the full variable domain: EAGVTQFPSHSVIEKGQTVTLRCDPISGHDNLYWYRRVMGKEIKFLLHFVKESKQDESGMPNNRFLAERTGGTYSTLKVQPAELEDSGVYFCASSQALGDSYEQYFGPGTRLTVT.